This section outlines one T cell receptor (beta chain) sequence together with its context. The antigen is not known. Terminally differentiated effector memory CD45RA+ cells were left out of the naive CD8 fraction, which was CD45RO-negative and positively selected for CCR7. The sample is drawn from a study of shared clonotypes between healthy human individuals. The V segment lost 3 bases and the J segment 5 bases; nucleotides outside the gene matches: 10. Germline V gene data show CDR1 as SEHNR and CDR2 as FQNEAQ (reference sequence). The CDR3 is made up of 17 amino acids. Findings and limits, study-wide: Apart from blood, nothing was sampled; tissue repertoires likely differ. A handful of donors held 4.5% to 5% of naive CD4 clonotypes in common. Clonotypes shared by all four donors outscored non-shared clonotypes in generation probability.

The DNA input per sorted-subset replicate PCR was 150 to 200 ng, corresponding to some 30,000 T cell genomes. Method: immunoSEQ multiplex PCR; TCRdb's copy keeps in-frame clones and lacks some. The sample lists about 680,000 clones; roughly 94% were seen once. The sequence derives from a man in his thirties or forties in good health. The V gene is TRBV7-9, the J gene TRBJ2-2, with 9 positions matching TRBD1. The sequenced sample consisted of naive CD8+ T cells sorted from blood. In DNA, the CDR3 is TGTGCCAGCAGCTTCCCGCGACAGGGGGAAAATACCGGGGAGCTGTTTTTT. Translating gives CASSFPRQGENTGELFF.